Detailed here is one T cell receptor beta chain. Its antigen is still unknown. Single viable CD3+CD4+CD8-CD45RO+ cells were sorted as the memory CD4+ T cells. Donors' CMV status reflects serum IgG against pp150, pp28, p38, p52. This record belongs to a study of memory CD4+ T cells and cytomegalovirus serostatus. Study-level background: Of the healthy Belgian adults, 9 were CMV seropositive and 20 to 30 seronegative.

Study-wide results and caveats: About 40% of the roughly 160 known CMV-associated TCRbeta sequences appeared in CD4+ memory.

V was trimmed by 4 bases and J by 3 bases, leaving 11 bases between them. There are 14 residues in the CDR3. Per the germline V gene, CDR1 is ENHRY and CDR2 is SYGVKD. TCRdb keeps only in-frame clones here, not all; method: immunoSEQ multiplex PCR. This sample has under 55,000 clones, with about 86% found just once. Sequencing was done on a sample of memory CD4+ T cells from blood. The chain has TRBV10-3 and TRBJ2-3; maybe TRBD2 (6 bases). The TCR originated in an adult in good health and CMV-seropositive. The CDR3 sequence is CAISGQGGTDTQYF. As DNA, the CDR3 is TGTGCCATCAGTGGTCAGGGAGGAACAGATACGCAGTATTTT.